This T cell receptor (beta chain) was retrieved from a study of T cells after yellow fever vaccination. General study findings and limits: Relatively few clonotypes were ones that appeared in both CD4 and CD8 compartments. Most primary-vaccination clones reappeared after the booster (96% CD4, 75% to 90% CD8). Abundant bulk-derived clonotypes could contaminate FACS-sorted repertoires.

CDR1 is LNHNV, CDR2 YYDKDF, per germline (reference sequence). CDR3 length: 12 amino acids. V was clipped by 5 bases and J by 8 bases, with 12 bases between them. Conversion of TCR transcripts into cDNA relied on 5'RACE template switching, which added a universal primer site and UMIs. TCRdb itself ran the 5' RACE reads through MiXCR, one entry per CDR3 protein. The sample lists about 300,000 distinct CDR3 sequences, under 9% occurring once. This clonotype has more than one count but fewer than ten. The antigen is undetermined. Sequencing used CD4+ T cells sorted from PBMCs, obtained 5 days after the yellow fever booster vaccination. The chain is built from TRBV15 and TRBJ1-1, with a weak D call TRBD1 (5 bases). This clonotype originated in a young man who received the YFV17D yellow fever vaccine. The CDR3 protein is CATSRDSTEAFF. The CDR3 DNA follows: TGTGCCACCAGCCGTGACAGCACGGAAGCTTTCTTT.